The clone carrying this TCR beta chain was detected a few times. Using a J-beta primer mix together with a sample-barcoded 5' primer, a second PCR was run for about 6 to 11 cycles. TCRdb reanalysed the 5' RACE reads using MiXCR and keeps one entry per CDR3 protein. This sample has about 290,000 distinct CDR3 sequences, with 25% to 30% found just once. This specimen comes from a study of blood T cells in healthy people across ages. CDR3 length equals 11 residues. Germline loops: CDR1 SNHLY, CDR2 FYNNEI. V lost 6 bases, J lost 6 bases, and 6 bases lay in between. The receptor's source is a woman in her 70s in good health. V is TRBV2 and J is TRBJ2-1; D remains ambiguous. The sequenced material came from blood. CDR3 nucleotide sequence: TGTGCCAGCAGGGTGATCAATGAGCAGTTCTTC. Its translation: CASRVINEQFF.